This TCR beta chain is drawn from a study of T cell responses to AZD1222 COVID-19 vaccine. Study at large: The study pooled second doses at about 4 or about 12 weeks.

To note about this clone: The antigen is not known.

CDR3 length: 16 residues. Germline V gives CDR1 SGHVS, CDR2 FNYEAQ. The junction had 5 bases not matched to a gene; V was cut back by 1 base and J by 4 bases. Study-wide results and limits: Clonal diversity may have been underestimated in mostly white British donors. Spike-specific TCR repertoires showed rising breadth and depth after two AZD1222 doses.

Sequencing was performed with immunoSEQ multiplex PCR; in TCRdb, only in-frame clones are kept and a portion is missing. Of about 150,000 clones in the sample, about 89% were seen once. The TCR comes from an adult in good health. The sequencing here drew on peripheral blood, taken on day 0 of AZD1222 vaccination. The chain recombines TRBV7-6 with TRBJ2-1, with 9 bases that match TRBD1. CDR3 loop: CASSLGGTGIYNEQFF. For the CDR3, the DNA is TGTGCCAGCAGCTTAGGTGGGACAGGGATTTACAATGAGCAGTTCTTC.